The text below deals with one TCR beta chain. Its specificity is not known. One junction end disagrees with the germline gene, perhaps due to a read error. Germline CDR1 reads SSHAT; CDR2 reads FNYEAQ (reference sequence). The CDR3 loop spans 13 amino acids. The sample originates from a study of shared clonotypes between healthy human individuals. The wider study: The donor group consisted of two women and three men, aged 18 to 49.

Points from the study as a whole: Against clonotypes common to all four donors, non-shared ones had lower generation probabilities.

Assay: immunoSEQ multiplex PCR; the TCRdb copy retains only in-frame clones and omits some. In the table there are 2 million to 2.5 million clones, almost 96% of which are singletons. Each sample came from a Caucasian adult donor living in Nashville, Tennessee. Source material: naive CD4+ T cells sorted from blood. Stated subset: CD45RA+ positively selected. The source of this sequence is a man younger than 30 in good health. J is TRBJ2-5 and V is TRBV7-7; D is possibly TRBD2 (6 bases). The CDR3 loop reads CASSLGGEKTQYF. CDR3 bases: TGTGCTAGCAGCTTGGGGGGAGAAAAGACCCAGTACTTC. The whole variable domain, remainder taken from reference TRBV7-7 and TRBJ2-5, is GAGVSQSPRYKVTKRGQDVTLRCDPISSHATLYWYQQALGQGPEFLTYFNYEAQPDKSGLPSDRFSAERPEGSISTLTIQRTEQRDSAMYRCASSLGGEKTQYFGPGTRLLVL.